The sequence of this T cell receptor (beta chain) was determined in a study of cytomegalovirus exposure and HLA in healthy donors. Whole-study results and caveats: A missense DCLRE1C variant was associated with V- and J-gene trimming of TCR beta chains in a later analysis, and an independent cohort replicated the association. Diagnosis of cytomegalovirus status made by the classifier reportedly showed high specificity and sensitivity.

Germline lookup yields CDR1 SGHNT and CDR2 YENEEA. CDR3 size: 13 residues. Between the trimmed V and J ends, which lost 5 bases and 9 bases, there was a span of 14 bases. In regard to this clone: Its antigen is not identified.

Amplification used 60 Vbeta primers and 13 Jbeta primers. In the authors' methods: A later analysis tallied some 80 million unique TCR beta chains, about 11 million of them shared. TCRdb's copy holds only in-frame clones and misses some; the assay was immunoSEQ multiplex PCR. The V and J calls and clone size come from that table; D and trimming were worked out from the DNA. The ten most abundant clones cover around 8.9% of a sample with tens of thousands of clones. The source material was PBMCs. The clonotype was recovered from a man aged 35 to 55 in good health and CMV-seropositive. J is TRBJ2-1 and V is TRBV11-3; D is unclear. CDR3 protein: CASSAARASEQFF. The CDR3 DNA reads as TGTGCCAGCAGCGCCGCGCGCGCGAGTGAGCAGTTCTTC.